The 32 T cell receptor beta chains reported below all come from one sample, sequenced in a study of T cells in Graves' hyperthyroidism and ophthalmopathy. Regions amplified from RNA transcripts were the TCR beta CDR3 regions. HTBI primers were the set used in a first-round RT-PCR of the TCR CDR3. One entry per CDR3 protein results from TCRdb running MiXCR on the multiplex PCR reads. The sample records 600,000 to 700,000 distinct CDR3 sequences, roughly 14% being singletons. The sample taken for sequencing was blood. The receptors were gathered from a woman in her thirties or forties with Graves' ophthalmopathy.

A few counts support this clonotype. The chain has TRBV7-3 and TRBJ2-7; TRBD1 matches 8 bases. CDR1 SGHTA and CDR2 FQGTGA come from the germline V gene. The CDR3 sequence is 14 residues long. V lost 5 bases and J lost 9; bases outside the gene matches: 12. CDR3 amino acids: CASSTSTGGGPQYF. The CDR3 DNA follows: TGTGCCAGCAGCACCAGCACAGGGGGAGGTCCGCAGTACTTC.

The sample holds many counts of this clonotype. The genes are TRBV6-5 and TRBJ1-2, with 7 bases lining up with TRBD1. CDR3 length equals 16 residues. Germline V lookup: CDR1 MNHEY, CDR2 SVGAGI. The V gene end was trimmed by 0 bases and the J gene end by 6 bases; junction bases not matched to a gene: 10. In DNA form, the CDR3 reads TGTGCCAGCAGTTACTCAGGAGGGGGCTTCCGCAATGGCTACACCTTC. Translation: CASSYSGGGFRNGYTF.

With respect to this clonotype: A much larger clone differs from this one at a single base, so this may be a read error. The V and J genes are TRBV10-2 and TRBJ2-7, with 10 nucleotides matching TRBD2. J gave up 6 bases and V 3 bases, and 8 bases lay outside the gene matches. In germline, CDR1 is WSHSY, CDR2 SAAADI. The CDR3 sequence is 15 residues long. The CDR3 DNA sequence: TGCGCCAGCAGTGATGCTAGCGGGGGCCCCTGCGAGCAGTACTTC. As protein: CASSDASGGPCEQYF.

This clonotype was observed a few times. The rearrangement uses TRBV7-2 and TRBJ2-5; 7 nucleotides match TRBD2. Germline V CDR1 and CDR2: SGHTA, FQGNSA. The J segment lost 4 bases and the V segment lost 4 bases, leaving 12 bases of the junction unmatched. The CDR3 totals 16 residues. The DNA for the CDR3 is TGTGCCAGCAGCTCCTCCCTGGCGGGGAGGGGAGAGACCCAGTACTTC. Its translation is CASSSSLAGRGETQYF.

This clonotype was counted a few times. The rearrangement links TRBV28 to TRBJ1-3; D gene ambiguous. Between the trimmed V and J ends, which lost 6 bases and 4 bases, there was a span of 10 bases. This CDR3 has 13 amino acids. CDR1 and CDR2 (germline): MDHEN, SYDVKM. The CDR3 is CASRRISGNTIYF. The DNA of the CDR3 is TGTGCCAGCAGAAGGATCTCGGGAAACACCATATATTTT.

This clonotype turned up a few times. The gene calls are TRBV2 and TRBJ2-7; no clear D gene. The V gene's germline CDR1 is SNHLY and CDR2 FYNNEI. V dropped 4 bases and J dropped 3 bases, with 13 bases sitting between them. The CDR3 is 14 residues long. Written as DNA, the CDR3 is TGTGCCAGCAGTGGCCCGAGGAGTAACTACGAGCAGTACTTC. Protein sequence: CASSGPRSNYEQYF.

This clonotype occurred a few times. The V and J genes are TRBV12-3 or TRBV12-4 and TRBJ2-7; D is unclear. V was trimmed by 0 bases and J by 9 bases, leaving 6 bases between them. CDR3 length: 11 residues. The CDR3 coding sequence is TGTGCCAGCAGTTTAGCTTCGGTGCAGTACTTC. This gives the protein CASSLASVQYF.

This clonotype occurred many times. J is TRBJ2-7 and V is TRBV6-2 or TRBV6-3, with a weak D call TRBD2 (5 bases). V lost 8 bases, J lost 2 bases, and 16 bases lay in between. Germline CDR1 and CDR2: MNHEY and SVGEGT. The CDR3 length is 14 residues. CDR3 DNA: TGTGCCAGCTACGCCCAGGACTCGACCTACGAGCAGTACTTC. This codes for CASYAQDSTYEQYF.

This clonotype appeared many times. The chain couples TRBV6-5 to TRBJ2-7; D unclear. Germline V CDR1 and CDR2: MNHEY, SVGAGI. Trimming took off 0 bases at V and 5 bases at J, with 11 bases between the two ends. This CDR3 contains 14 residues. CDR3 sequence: CASSYSTKRDEQYF. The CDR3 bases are TGTGCCAGCAGTTACTCGACCAAACGCGACGAGCAGTACTTC.

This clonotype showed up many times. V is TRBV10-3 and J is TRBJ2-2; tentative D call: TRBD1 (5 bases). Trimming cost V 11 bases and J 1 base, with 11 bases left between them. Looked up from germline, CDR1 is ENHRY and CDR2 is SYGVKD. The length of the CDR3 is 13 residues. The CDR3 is CALGTGNTGELFF. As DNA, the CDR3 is TGTGCCCTCGGCACAGGGAACACCGGGGAGCTGTTTTTT.

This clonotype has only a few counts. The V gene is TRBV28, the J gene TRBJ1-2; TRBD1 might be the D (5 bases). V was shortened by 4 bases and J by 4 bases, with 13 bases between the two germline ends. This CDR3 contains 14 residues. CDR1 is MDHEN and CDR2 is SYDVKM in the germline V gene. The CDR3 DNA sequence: TGTGCCAGCAGTTATGACAGTACTCTCTATGGCTACACCTTC. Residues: CASSYDSTLYGYTF.

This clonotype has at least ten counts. CDR3 nucleotides: TGCAGTGCCTCCCCGGTTGGCAGGGGTGACTATGGCTACACCTTC. Protein: CSASPVGRGDYGYTF. J is TRBJ1-2 and V is TRBV20-1; D is perhaps TRBD1 (6 bases). V was cut by 6 bases and J by 3 bases, with 20 bases left in between. Germline assignment: CDR1 DFQATT and CDR2 SNEGSKA (reference sequence). CDR3 size: 15 residues.

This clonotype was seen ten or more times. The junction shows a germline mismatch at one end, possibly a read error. CDR3 sequence reads: CASNLQNTNTEAFF. The CDR3 coding sequence is TGTGCCAGCAATTTACAGAACACCAACACTGAAGCTTTCTTT. The chain joins TRBV12-3 or TRBV12-4 to TRBJ1-1; D gene unclear. This CDR3 has 14 residues.

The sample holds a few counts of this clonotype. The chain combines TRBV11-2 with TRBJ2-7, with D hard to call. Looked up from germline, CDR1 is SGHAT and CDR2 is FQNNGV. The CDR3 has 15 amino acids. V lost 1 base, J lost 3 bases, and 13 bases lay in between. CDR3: CASSLGLLWVYEQYF. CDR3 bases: TGTGCCAGCAGCTTAGGTTTACTGTGGGTCTACGAGCAGTACTTC.

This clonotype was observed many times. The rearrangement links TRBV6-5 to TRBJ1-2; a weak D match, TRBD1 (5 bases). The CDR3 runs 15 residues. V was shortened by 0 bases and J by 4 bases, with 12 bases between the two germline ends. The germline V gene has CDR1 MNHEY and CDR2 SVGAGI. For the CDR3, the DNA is TGTGCCAGCAGTTACTCGGACGGGACTCGCTATGGCTACACCTTC. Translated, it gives CASSYSDGTRYGYTF.

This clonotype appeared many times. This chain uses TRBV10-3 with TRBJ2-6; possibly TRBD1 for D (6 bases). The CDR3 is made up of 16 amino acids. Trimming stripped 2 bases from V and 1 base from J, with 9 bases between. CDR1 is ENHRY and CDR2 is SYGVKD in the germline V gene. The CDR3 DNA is TGTGCCATCAGTGAGAGTACAGGGTCTGGGGCCAACGTCCTGACTTTC. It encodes CAISESTGSGANVLTF.

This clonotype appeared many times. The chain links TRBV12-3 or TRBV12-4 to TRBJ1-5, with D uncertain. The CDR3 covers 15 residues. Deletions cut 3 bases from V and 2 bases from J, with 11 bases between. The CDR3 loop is CASSFFVGRNQPQHF. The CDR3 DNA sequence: TGTGCCAGCAGTTTTTTTGTGGGTCGCAATCAGCCCCAGCATTTT.

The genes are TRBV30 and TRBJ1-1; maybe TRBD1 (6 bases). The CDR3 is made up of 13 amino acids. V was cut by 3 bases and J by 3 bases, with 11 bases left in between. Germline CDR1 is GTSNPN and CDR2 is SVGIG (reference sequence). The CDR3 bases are TGTGCCTGGAGAGAGGGGGGGGACACTGAAGCTTTCTTT. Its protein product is CAWREGGDTEAFF.

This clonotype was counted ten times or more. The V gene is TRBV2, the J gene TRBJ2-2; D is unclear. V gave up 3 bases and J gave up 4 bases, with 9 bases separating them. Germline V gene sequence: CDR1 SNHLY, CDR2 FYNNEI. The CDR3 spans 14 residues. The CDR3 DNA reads TGTGCCAGCAGTGATCTGACTGCCACCGGGGAGCTGTTTTTT. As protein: CASSDLTATGELFF.

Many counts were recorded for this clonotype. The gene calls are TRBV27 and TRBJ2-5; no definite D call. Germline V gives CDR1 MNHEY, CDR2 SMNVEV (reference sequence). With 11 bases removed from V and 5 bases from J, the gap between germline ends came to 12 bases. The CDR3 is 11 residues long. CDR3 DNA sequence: TGTGCCCGAAGGCCCGGGGAGACCCAGTACTTC. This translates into CARRPGETQYF.

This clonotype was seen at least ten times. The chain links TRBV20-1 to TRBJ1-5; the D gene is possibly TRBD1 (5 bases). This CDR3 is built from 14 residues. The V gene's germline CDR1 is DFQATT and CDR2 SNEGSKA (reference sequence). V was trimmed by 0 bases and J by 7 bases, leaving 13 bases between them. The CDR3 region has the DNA TGCAGTGCTAGAGATGGGGGGACCGACCAGCCCCAGCATTTT. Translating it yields CSARDGGTDQPQHF.

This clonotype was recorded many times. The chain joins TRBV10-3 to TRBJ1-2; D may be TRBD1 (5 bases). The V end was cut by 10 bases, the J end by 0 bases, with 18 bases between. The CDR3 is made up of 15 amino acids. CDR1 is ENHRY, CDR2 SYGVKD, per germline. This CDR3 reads CATFDSSETNYGYTF. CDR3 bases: TGTGCCACGTTCGACAGCAGCGAAACTAACTATGGCTACACCTTC.

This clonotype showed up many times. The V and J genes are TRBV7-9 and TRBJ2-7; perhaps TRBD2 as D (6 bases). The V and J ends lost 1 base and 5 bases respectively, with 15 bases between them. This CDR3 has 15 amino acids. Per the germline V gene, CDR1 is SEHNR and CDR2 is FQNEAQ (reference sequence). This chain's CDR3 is CASSLDFVSGDEQYF. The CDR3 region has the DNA TGTGCCAGCAGCTTAGATTTCGTGTCGGGGGACGAGCAGTACTTC.

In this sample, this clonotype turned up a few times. In DNA form, the CDR3 reads TGTGCCAGCAGTCTAACAATATCCGGGACAGGGGTCGGCTACACCTTC. It encodes CASSLTISGTGVGYTF. The V call is TRBV12-3 or TRBV12-4, the J call TRBJ1-2; 10 bases fit TRBD1. The CDR3 runs 16 residues. Germline trimming cut 5 bases from V and 8 bases from J; bases unmatched to any gene: 14.

CDR3 sequence (DNA): TGTGCCAGCAGTTACCGGCCTCCGGGACAGGGTTATTACGAGCAGTACTTC. Encoded protein: CASSYRPPGQGYYEQYF. This chain uses TRBV27 with TRBJ2-7, with TRBD1 matching over 9 bases. Germline trimming cut 4 bases from V and 4 bases from J; bases unmatched to any gene: 14. Germline CDR1 MNHEY, CDR2 SMNVEV (reference sequence). The CDR3 has 17 amino acids.

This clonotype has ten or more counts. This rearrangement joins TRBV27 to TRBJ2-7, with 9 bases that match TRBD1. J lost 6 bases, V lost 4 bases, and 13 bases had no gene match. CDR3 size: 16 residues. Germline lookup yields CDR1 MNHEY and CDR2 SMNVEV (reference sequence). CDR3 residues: CASSYLPGTGSGEQYF. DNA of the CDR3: TGTGCCAGCAGTTATCTGCCCGGGACAGGGTCTGGCGAGCAGTACTTC.

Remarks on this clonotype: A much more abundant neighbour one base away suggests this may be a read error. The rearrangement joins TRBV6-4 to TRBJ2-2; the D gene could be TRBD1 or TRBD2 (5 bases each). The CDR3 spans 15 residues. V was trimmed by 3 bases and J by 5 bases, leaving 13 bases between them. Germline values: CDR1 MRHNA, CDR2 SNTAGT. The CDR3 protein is CASSERAGKTGELFF. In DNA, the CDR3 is TGTGCCAGCAGTGAGAGGGCAGGGAAAACCGGGGAGCTGTTTTTT.

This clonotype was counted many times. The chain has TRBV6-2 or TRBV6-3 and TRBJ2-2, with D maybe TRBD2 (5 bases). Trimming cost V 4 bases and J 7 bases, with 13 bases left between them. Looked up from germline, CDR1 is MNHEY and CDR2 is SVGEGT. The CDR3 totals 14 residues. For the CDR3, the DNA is TGTGCCAGCAGTTCCGGGGATCACGGCGGGGAGCTGTTTTTT. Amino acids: CASSSGDHGGELFF.

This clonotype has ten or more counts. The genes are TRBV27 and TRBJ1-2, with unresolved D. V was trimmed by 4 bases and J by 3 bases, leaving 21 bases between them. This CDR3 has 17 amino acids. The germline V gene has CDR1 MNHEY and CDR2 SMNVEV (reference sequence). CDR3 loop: CASSSSNEKTRYYGYTF. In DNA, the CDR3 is TGTGCCAGCAGTTCCTCGAATGAGAAGACGCGATACTATGGCTACACCTTC.

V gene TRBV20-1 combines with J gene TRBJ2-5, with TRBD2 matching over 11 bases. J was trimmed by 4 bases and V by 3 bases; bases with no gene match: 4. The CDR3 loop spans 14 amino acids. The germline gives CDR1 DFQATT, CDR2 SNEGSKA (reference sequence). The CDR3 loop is CSARTSGTGETQYF. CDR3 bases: TGCAGTGCTAGGACTAGCGGGACGGGAGAGACCCAGTACTTC.

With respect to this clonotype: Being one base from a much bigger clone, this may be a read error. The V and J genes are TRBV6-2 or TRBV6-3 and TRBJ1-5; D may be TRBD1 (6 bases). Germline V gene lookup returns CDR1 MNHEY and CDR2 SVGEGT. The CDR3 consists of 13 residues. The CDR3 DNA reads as TGTGCCTGCAGTTACGGGGGGCTCCAGCCCCAGCATTTT. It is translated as CACSYGGLQPQHF.

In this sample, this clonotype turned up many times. The CDR3 DNA reads TGTGCCAGTAGTATGGGGAGGAAAGAGACCCAGTACTTC. Protein: CASSMGRKETQYF. The chain has TRBV19 and TRBJ2-5; TRBD2 is a possible D gene (6 bases). The CDR3 loop spans 13 amino acids. V was cut by 3 bases and J by 3 bases, with 8 bases left in between. Germline loops: CDR1 LNHDA, CDR2 SQIVND (reference sequence).